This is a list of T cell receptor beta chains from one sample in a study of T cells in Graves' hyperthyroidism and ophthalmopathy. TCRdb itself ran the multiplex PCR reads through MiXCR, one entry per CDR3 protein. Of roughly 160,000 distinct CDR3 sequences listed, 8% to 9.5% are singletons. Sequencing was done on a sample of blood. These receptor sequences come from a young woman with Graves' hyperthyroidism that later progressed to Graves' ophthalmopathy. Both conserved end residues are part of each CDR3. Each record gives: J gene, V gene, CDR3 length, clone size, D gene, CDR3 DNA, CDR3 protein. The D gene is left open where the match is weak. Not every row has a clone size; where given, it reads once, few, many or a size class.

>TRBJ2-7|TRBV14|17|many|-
TGTGCCAGCAGCCAAGGCCCCGGACAGGAGCGGGCCTACGAGCAGTACTTC
CASSQGPGQERAYEQYF
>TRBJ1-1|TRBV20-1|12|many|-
TGCAGTGCTTTCAGGGGGAACACTGAAGCTTTCTTT
CSAFRGNTEAFF
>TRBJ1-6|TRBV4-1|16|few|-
TGCGCCAGCAGCCCGGGGATTCTCTCCTATAATTCACCCCTCCACTTT
CASSPGILSYNSPLHF
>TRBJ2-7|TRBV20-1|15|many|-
TGCAGTGCTAGTTCCCGGCGCGGAGTATTCGACGAGCAGTACTTC
CSASSRRGVFDEQYF
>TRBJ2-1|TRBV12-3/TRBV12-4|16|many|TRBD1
TGTGCCAGCAGCCTAGGAAGGAGACAGGGGGACAATGAGCAGTTCTTC
CASSLGRRQGDNEQFF
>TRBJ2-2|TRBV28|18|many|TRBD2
TGTGCCAGCAGTCCTGGACTAGCGGGAGGGACGCACCGGGCCGAGCTGTTTTTT
CASSPGLAGGTHRAELFF
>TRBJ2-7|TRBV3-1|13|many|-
TGTGCCAGCAGCCCGGACAACCCCTACGAGCAGTACTTC
CASSPDNPYEQYF
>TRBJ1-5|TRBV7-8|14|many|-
TGTGCCAGCAGCTTAGCGGGAGAGAATCAGCCCCAGCATTTT
CASSLAGENQPQHF
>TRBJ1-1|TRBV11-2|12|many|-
TGTGCCAGCAGCTTATTTGTCACTGAAGCTTTCTTT
CASSLFVTEAFF
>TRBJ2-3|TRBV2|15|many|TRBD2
TGTGCCAGCAGTCCTAGCGGTGCTAGCACAGATACGCAGTATTTT
CASSPSGASTDTQYF
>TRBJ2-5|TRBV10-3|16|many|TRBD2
TGTGCCATCAGTGCGAAAGCGGGAGCTACCCAAGAGACCCAGTACTTC
CAISAKAGATQETQYF
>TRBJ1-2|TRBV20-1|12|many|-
TGCAGTGCTAGAGTTGACGCCGGGGGCTACACCTTC
CSARVDAGGYTF
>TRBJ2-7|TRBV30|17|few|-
TGTGCCTGGAGTGTATCCCCCCTTAGGTTTTTGTCCTACGAGCAGTACTTC
CAWSVSPLRFLSYEQYF
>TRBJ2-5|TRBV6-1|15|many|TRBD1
TGTGCCAGCAGGTTCCAAGGCGGGACAGGGATCTTCCAGTACTTC
CASRFQGGTGIFQYF
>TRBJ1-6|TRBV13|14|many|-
TGTGCCAGCAGCTCTGGGGGTTATAATTCACCCCTCCACTTT
CASSSGGYNSPLHF
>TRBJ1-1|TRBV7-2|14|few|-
TGTGCCAGCAGCTCCCAGACAAGACCCACTGAAGCTTTCTTT
CASSSQTRPTEAFF
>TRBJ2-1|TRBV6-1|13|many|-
TGTGCCAGCAGTCGCTCGCGGGACAATGAGCAGTTCTTC
CASSRSRDNEQFF
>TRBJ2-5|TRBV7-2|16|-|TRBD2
TGTGCCAGCAGCTTAGCGGGACTAGCGGGACAAGAGACCCAGTACTTC
CASSLAGLAGQETQYF
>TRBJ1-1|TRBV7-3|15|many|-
TGTGCCAGCAGCTTATCGAGGGCTGGGAACCTTGAAGCTTTCTTT
CASSLSRAGNLEAFF
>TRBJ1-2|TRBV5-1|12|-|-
TGCGCCAGCAGCTTGGACAGTTCTGGCTACACCTTC
CASSLDSSGYTF
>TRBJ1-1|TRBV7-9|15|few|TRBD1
TGTGCCAGCAGCCCGAACAGGGGGCAGAACACTGAAGCTTTCTTT
CASSPNRGQNTEAFF
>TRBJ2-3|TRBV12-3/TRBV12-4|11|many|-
TGTGCCAGCAGGTTAACGGATACGCAGTATTTT
CASRLTDTQYF
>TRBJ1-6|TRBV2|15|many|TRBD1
TGTGCCAGCAGTGAGGGGGACAGGGATAATTCACCCCTCCACTTT
CASSEGDRDNSPLHF
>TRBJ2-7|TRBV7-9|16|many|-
TGTGCCAGCAGCCCTCCCTCCCCTCCGAGCTCCTACGAGCAGTACTTC
CASSPPSPPSSYEQYF
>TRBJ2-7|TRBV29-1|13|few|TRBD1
TGCAGCATCGGACAGGGGAGGAACTACGAGCAGTACTTC
CSIGQGRNYEQYF
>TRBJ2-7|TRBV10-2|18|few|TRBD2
TGCGCCAGCAGTGAGTCGGAGCTAGCGGGAGCTCCCTCCTACGAGCAGTACTTC
CASSESELAGAPSYEQYF
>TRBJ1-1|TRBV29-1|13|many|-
TGCAGCGTTGCGCCAGGGCGGTACACTGAAGCTTTCTTT
CSVAPGRYTEAFF
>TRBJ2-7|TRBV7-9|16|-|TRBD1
TGTGCCAGCAGCTCCCCCGGGACAGGACAATTCTACGAGCAGTACTTC
CASSSPGTGQFYEQYF
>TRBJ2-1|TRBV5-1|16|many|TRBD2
TGCGCCAGCAGCCCGGGGGGGACTGGGGACTACAATGAGCAGTTCTTC
CASSPGGTGDYNEQFF